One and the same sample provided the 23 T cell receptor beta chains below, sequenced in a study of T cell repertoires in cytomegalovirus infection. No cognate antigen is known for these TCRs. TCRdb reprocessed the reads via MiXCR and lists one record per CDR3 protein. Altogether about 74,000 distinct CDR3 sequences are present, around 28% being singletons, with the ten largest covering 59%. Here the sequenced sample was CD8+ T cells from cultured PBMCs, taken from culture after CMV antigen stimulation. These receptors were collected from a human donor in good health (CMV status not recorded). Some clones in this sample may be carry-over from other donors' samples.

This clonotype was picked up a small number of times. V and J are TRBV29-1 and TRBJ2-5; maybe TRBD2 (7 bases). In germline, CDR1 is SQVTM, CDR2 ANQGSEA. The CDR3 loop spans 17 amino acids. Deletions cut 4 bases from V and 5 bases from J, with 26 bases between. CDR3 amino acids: CSVAGGGTRMRMETQYF. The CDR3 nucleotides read TGCAGCGTTGCAGGCGGGGGCACCCGAATGCGCATGGAGACCCAGTACTTC.

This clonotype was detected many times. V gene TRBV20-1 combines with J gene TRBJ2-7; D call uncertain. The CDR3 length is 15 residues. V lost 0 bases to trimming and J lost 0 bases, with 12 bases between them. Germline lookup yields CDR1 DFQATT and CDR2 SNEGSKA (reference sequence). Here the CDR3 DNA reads TGCAGTGCTAGAGATCTGAGGAAGAGCTCCTACGAGCAGTACTTC. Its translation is CSARDLRKSSYEQYF.

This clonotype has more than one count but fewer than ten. The CDR3 sequence is CASSTGQGDEQFF. In DNA form, the CDR3 reads TGCGCCAGCAGCACCGGACAGGGCGATGAGCAGTTCTTC. The chain combines TRBV5-1 with TRBJ2-1; 8 bases line up with TRBD1. Germline CDR1 SGHRS, CDR2 YFSETQ. CDR3 length equals 13 residues. The junction had 5 bases not matched to a gene; V was cut back by 4 bases and J by 8 bases. Combining the CDR3 with reference TRBV5-1 and TRBJ2-1 gives the whole variable domain KAGVTQTPRYLIKTRGQQVTLSCSPISGHRSVSWYQQTPGQGLQFLFEYFSETQRNKGNFPGRFSGRQFSNSRSEMNVSTLELGDSALYLCASSTGQGDEQFFGPGTRLTVL.

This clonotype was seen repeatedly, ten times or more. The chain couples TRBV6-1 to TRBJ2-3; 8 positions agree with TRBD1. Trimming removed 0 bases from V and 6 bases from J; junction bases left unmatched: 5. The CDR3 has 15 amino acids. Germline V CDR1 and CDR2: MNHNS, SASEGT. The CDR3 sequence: CASSEAGTGSDTQYF. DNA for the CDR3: TGTGCCAGCAGTGAAGCCGGGACAGGTTCCGATACGCAGTATTTT.

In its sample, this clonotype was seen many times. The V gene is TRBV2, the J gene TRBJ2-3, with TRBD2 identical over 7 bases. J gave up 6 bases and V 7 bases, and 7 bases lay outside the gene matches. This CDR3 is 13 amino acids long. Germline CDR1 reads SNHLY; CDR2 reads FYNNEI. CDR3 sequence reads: CASTGGGADTQYF. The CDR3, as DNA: TGTGCCAGCACCGGGGGAGGGGCGGATACGCAGTATTTT.

CDR3 DNA sequence: TGTGCCAGCAGCCCGTCGACGATGGGAGACACTGAAGCTTTCTTT. It encodes CASSPSTMGDTEAFF. This chain uses TRBV3-1 with TRBJ1-1; D ambiguous. CDR1 is LGHDT and CDR2 is YNNKEL in the germline V gene (reference sequence). V was pared by 4 bases and J by 3 bases, with 15 bases between. The CDR3 length is 15 residues.

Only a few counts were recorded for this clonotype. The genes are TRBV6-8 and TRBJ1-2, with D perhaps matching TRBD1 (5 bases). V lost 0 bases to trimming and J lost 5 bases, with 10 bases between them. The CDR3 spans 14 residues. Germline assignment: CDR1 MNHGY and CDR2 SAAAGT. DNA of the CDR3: TGTGCCAGCAGTTACTCAGGGGATTCATATGGCTACACCTTC. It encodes CASSYSGDSYGYTF.

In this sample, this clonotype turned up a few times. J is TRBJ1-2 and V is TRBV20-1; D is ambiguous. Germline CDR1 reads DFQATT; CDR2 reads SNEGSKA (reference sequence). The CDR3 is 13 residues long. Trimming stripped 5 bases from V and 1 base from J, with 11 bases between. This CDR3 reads CSADKTGNYGYTF. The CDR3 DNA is TGCAGTGCTGACAAGACGGGTAACTATGGCTACACCTTC.

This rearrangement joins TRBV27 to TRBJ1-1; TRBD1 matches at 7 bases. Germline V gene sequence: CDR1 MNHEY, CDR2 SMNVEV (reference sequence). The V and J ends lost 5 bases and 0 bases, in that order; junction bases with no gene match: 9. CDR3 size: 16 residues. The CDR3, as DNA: TGTGCCAGCAGTCCCTGGGACAGCATCATGAACACTGAAGCTTTCTTT. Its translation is CASSPWDSIMNTEAFF.

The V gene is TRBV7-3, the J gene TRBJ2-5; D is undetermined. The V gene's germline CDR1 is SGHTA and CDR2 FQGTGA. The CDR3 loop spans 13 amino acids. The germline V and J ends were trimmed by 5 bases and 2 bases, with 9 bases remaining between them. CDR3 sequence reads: CASSEDTQETQYF. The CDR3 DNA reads TGTGCCAGCAGCGAAGACACACAAGAGACCCAGTACTTC.

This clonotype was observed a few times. The CDR3 here is CSAIPGLAGGSSYNEQFF. The CDR3 DNA reads TGCAGTGCTATCCCGGGACTAGCGGGGGGGAGCTCCTACAATGAGCAGTTCTTC. The chain joins TRBV20-1 to TRBJ2-1; 16 positions match TRBD2. With V trimmed by 4 bases and J by 0 bases, 6 bases remained unmatched. Germline assignment: CDR1 DFQATT and CDR2 SNEGSKA (reference sequence). This CDR3 region has 18 residues.

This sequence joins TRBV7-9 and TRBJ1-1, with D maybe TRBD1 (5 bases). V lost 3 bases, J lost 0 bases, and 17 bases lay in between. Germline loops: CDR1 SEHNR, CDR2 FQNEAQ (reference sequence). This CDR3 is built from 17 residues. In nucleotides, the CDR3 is TGTGCCAGCAGCTTCGCGAGGGGCTTAAAGGTGAACACTGAAGCTTTCTTT. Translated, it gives CASSFARGLKVNTEAFF.

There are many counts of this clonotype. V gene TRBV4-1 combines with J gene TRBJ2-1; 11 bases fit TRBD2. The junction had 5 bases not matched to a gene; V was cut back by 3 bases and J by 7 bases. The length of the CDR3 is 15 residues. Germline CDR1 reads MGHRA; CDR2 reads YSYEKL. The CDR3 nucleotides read TGCGCCAGCAGCCAGGCTAGGACTAGCGGGAATGAGCAGTTCTTC. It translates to CASSQARTSGNEQFF.

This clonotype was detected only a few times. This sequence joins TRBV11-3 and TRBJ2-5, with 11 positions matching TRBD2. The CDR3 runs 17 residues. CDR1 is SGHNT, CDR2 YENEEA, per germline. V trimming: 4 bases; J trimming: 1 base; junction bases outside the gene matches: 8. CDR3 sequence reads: CASSSQTSGAFQETQYF. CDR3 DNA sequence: TGTGCCAGCAGCTCCCAGACTAGCGGGGCGTTCCAAGAGACCCAGTACTTC.

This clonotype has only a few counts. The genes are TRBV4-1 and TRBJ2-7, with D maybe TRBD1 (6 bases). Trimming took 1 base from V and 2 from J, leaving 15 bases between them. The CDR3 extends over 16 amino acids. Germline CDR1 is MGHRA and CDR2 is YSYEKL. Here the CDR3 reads CASSQASDRSTYEQYF. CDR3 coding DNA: TGCGCCAGCAGCCAAGCGTCAGACAGGTCCACCTACGAGCAGTACTTC.

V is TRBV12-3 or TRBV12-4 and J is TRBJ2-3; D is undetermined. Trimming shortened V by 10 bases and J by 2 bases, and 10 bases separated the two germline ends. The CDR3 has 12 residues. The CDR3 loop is CAMVLPTDTQYF. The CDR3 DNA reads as TGTGCCATGGTTCTACCCACAGATACGCAGTATTTT.

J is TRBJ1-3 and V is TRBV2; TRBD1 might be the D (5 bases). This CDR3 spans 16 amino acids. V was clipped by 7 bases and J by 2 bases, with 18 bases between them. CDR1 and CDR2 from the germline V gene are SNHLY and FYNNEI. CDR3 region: CASIRGQGEPGNTIYF. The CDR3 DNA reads TGTGCCAGCATCCGCGGGCAAGGGGAGCCTGGAAACACCATATATTTT.

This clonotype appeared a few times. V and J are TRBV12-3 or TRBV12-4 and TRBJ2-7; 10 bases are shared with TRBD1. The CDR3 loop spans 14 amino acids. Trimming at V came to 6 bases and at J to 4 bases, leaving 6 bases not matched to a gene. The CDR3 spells CASRDGTGVYEQYF. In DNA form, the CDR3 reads TGTGCCAGCAGAGATGGGACAGGGGTATACGAGCAGTACTTC.

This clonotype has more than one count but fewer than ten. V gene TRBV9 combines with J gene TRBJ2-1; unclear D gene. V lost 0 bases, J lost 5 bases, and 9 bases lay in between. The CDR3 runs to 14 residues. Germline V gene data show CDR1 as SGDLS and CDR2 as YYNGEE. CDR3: CASSVGQGNNEQFF. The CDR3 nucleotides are TGTGCCAGCAGCGTAGGGCAAGGGAACAATGAGCAGTTCTTC.

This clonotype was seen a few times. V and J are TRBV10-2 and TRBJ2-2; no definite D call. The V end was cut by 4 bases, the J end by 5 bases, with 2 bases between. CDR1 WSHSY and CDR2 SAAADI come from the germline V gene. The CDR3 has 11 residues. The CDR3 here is CASSGTGELFF. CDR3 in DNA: TGCGCCAGCAGTGGGACCGGGGAGCTGTTTTTT.

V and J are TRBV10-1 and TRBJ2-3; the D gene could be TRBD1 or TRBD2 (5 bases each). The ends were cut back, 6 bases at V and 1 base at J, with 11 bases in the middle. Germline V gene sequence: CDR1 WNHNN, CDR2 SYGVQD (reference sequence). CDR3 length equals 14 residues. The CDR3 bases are TGCGCCAGCAGCGGGGACCTTGGCACAGATACGCAGTATTTT. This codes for CASSGDLGTDTQYF.

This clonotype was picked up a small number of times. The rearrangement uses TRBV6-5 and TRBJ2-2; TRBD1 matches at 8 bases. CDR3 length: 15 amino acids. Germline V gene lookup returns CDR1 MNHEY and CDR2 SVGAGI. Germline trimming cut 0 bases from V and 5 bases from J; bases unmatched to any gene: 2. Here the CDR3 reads CASSYSWTGTGELFF. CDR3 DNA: TGTGCCAGCAGTTACTCCTGGACAGGGACCGGGGAGCTGTTTTTT.

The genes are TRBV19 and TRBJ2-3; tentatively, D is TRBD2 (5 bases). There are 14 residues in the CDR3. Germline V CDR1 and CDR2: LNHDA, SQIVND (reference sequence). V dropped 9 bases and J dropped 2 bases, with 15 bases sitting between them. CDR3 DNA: TGTGCCAGCAGCCCCCGAGGGCACACAGATACGCAGTATTTT. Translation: CASSPRGHTDTQYF.